This T cell receptor beta chain was profiled in a study of Tregs in tolerant kidney transplant recipients. About this clone itself: Its cognate antigen is unknown.

Thawed PBMCs were FACS-sorted into unstimulated CD4+CD25+CD127- regulatory T cells, CD4+CD25- non-regulatory cells, CD4 and CD8 cells. The protocol was immunoSEQ multiplex PCR, while the TCRdb copy is restricted to in-frame clones and leaves out a portion. The top ten hold less than 0.75% of the sample, which has 200,000 to 300,000 clones, about 80% seen once. Study-level points and caveats: No direct test of biological reproducibility was done here. The most relevant donor-specific Treg TCRbeta repertoire apparently came from expansion with activated donor B cells. Findings come from small patient numbers and require larger validation.

V lost 4 bases and J lost 9; bases outside the gene matches: 6. This CDR3 is built from 15 residues. Germline values: CDR1 SGHRS, CDR2 YFSETQ. The sequenced sample was CD4+ T cells from blood. The rearrangement joins TRBV5-1 to TRBJ2-1; the match to TRBD2 covers 14 bases. This clonotype originated in a human donor in good health. CDR3 sequence reads: CASSTGTSGSSEQFF. Here the CDR3 DNA reads TGCGCCAGCAGCACCGGGACTAGCGGGAGTAGTGAGCAGTTCTTC.